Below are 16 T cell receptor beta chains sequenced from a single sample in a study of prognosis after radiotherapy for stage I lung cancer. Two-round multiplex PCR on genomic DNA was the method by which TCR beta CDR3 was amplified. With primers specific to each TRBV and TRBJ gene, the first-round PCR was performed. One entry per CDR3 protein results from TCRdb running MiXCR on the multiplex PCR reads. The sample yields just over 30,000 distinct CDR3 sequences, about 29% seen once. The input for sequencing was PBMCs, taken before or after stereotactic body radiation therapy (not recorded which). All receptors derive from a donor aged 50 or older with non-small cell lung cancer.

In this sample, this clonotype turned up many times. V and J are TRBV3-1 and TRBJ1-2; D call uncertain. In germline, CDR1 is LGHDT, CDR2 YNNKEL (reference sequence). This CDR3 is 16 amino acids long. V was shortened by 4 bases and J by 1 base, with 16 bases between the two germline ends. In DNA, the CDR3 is TGTGCCAGCAGCCCCTTTGCAGGCAGCGTTAACTATGGCTACACCTTC. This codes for CASSPFAGSVNYGYTF. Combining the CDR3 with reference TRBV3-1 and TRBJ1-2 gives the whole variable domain DTAVSQTPKYLVTQMGNDKSIKCEQNLGHDTMYWYKQDSKKFLKIMFSYNNKELIINETVPNRFSPKSPDKAHLNLHINSLELGDSAVYFCASSPFAGSVNYGYTFGSGTRLTVV.

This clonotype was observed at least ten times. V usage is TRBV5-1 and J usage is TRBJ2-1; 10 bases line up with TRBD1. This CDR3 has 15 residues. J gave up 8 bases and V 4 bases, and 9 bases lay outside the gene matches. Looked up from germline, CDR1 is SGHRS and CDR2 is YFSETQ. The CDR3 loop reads CASSQGTGDLDEQFF. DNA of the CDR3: TGCGCCAGCAGCCAGGGGACAGGGGATTTGGATGAGCAGTTCTTC.

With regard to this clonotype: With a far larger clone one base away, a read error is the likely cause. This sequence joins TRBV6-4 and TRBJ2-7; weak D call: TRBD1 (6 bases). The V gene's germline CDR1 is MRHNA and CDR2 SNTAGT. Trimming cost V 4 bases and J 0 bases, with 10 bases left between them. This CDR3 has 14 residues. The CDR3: CASSAGDISYEQYF. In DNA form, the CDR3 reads TGTGCCAGCAGTGCCGGGGACATCTCCTACGAGCAGTACTTC.

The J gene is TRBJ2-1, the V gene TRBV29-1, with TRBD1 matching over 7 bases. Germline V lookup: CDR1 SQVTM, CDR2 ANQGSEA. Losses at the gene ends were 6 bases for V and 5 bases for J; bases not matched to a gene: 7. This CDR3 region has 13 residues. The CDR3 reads CSVSTGTDNEQFF. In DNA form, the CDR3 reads TGCAGCGTGTCCACCGGGACAGACAATGAGCAGTTCTTC.

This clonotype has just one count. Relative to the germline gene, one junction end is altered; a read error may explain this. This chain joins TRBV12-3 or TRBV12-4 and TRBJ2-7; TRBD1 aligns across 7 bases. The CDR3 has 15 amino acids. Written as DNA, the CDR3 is TGTGCCATCAGTTTAATCGGGACAGTCTCCTACGAGCAGTACTTC. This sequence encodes CAISLIGTVSYEQYF.

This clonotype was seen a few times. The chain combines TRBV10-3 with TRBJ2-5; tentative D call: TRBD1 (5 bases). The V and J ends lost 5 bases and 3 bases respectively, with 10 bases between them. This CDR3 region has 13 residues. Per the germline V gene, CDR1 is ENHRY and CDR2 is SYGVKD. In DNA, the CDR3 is TGTGCCATCAGTATAGGGGTCGAAGAGACCCAGTACTTC. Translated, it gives CAISIGVEETQYF.

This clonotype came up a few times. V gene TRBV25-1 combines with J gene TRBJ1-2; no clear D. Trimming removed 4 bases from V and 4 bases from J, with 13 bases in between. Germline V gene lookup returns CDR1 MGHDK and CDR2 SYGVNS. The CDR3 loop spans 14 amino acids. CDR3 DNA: TGTGCCAGCAGTGGAGGTGACGGACGCTATGGCTACACCTTC. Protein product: CASSGGDGRYGYTF.

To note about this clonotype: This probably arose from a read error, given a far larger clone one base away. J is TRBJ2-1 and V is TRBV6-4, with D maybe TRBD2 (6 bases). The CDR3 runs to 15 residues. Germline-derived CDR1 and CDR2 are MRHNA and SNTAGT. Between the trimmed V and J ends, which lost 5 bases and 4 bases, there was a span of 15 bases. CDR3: CASSQETGSYNEQFF. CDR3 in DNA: TGTGCCAGCAGTCAGGAAACCGGGAGTTACAATGAGCAGTTCTTC.

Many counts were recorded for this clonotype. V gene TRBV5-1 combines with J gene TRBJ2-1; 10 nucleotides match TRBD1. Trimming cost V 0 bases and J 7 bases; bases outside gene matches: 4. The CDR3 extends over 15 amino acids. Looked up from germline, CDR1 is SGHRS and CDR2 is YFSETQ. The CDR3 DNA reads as TGCGCCAGCAGCTTGGTCGGACAGGGGGGTAATGAGCAGTTCTTC. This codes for CASSLVGQGGNEQFF.

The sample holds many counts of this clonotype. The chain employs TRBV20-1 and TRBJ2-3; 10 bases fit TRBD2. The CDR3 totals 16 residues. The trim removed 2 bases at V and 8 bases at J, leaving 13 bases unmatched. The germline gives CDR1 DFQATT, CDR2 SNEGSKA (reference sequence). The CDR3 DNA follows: TGCAGTGCTAGAAACAGGACTAGCGGACTCAGGTTTACGCAGTATTTT. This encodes CSARNRTSGLRFTQYF.

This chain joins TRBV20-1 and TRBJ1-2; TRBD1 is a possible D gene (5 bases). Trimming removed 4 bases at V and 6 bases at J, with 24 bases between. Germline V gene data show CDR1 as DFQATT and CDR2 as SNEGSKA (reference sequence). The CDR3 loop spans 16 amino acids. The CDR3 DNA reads TGCAGTGCTATAGAAGGATTAGCGGGGAGGGGACATGGCTACACCTTC. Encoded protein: CSAIEGLAGRGHGYTF.

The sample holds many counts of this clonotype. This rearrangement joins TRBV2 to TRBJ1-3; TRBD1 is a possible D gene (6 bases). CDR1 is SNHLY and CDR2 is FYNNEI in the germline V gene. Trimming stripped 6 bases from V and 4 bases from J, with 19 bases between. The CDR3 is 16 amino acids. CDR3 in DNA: TGTGCCAGCAGGGGGGGGCTCATCCTGACGGGAAACACCATATATTTT. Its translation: CASRGGLILTGNTIYF.

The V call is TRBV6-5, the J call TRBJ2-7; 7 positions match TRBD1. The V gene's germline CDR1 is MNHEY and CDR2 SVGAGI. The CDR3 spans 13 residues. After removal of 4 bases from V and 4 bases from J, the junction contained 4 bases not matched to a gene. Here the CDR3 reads CASSSTGWYEQYF. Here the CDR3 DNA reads TGTGCCAGCAGTTCGACAGGGTGGTACGAGCAGTACTTC.

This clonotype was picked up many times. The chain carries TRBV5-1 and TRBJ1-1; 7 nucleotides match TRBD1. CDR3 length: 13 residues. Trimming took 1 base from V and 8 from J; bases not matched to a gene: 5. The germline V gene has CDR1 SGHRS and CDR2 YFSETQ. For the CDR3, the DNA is TGCGCCAGCAGCTTGACAGGGGCCAGGGAAGCTTTCTTT. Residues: CASSLTGAREAFF.

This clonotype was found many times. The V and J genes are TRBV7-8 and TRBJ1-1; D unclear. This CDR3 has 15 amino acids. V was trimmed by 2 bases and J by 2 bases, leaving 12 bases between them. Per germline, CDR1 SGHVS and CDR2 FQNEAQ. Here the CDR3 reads CASSLRPRRNTEAFF. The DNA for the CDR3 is TGTGCCAGCAGCTTACGGCCCAGGAGAAACACTGAAGCTTTCTTT.

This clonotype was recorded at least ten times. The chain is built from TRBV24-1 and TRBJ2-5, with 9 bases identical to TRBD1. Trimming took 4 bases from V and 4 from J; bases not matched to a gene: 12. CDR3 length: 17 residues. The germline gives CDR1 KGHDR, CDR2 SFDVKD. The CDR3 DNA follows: TGTGCCACCAGTGACCCCACACAGGGGGCGCGGGGAGAGACCCAGTACTTC. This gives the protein CATSDPTQGARGETQYF.